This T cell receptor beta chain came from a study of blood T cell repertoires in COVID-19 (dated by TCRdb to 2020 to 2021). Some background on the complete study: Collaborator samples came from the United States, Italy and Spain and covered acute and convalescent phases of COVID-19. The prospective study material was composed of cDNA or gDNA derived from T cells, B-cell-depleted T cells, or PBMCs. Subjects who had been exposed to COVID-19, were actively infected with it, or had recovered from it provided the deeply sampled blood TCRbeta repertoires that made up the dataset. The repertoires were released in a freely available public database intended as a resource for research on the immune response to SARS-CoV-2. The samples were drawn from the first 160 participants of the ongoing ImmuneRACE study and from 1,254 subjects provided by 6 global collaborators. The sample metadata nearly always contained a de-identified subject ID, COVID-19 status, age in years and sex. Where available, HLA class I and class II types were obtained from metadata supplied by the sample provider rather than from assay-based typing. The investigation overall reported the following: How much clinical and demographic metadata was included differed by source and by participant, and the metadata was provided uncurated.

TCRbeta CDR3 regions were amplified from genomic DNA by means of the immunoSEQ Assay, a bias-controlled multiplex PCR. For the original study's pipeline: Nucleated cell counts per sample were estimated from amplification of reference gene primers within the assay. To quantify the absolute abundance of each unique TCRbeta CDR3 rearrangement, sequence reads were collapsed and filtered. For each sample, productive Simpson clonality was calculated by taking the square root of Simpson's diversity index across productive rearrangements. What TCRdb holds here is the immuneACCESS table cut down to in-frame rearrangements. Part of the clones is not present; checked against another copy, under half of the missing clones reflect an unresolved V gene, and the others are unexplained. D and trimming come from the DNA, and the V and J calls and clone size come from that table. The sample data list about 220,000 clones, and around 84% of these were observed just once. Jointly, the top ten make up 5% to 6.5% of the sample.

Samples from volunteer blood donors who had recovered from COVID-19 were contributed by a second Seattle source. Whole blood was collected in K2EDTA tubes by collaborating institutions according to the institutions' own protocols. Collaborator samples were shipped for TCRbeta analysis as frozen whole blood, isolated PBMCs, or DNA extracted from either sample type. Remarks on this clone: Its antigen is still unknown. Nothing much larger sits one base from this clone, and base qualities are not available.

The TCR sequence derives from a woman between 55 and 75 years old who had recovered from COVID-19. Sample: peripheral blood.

The CDR3 protein is CASSLSETQYF. The sequenced DNA: TGCGCCAGCAGCTTGTCGGAGACCCAGTACTTC. The chain joins TRBV5-1 to TRBJ2-5; the D gene lacks a confident call. The V and J ends are trimmed by 1 base and 5 bases, leaving 3 bases between them. From a lookup of the germline V gene, CDR1 and CDR2 are SGHRS and YFSETQ. From the cysteine through the phenylalanine, the CDR3 covers 11 amino acids. Only CDR3 DNA remains: 33 bases, in frame from the first base. With all but the CDR3 taken from the reference TRBV5-1 and TRBJ2-5 genes, the full variable domain is: KAGVTQTPRYLIKTRGQQVTLSCSPISGHRSVSWYQQTPGQGLQFLFEYFSETQRNKGNFPGRFSGRQFSNSRSEMNVSTLELGDSALYLCASSLSETQYFGPGTRLLVL.